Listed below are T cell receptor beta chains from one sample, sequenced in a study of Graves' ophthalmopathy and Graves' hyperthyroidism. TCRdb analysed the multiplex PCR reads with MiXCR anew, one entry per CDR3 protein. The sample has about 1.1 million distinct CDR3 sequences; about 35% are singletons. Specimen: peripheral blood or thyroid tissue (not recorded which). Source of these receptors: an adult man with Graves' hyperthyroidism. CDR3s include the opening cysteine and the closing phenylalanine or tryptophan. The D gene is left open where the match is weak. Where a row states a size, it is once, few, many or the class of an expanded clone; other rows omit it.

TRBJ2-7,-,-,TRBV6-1,TGTGCCGGCAGCCTAGAGTCGGGCTACGAGCAGTACTTC,CAGSLESGYEQYF
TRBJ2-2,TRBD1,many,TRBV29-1,TGCAGCGTTGTAAAACAGGGGATAACCGGGGAGCTGTTTTTT,CSVVKQGITGELFF
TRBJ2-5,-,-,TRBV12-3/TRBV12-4,TGTGCCAGCAGGTGGAACACCGGGGAGACCCAGTACTTC,CASRWNTGETQYF
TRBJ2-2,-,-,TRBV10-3,TGTGCCATCAAATCGGACACCCTCGGCGGCACCGGGGAGCTGTTTTTT,CAIKSDTLGGTGELFF
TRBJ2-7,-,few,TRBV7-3,TGTGCCAGCAGCACAAACTGGGTAGCCTACGAGCAGTACTTC,CASSTNWVAYEQYF
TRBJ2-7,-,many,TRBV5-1,TGCGCCAGCAGTACGCAGGGGTCGAGGGAGCAGTACTTC,CASSTQGSREQYF
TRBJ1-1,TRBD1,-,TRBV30,TGTGCCTGGAGTACAGACAGGGAGAACACTGAAGCTTTCTTT,CAWSTDRENTEAFF
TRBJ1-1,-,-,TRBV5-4,TGTGCCACCCAATCCTTACAGGGACGGGACACTGAAGCTTTCTTT,CATQSLQGRDTEAFF
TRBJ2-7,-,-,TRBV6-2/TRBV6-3,TGTGCCAGTTGGGCCAGCCCCTACGAGCAGTACTTC,CASWASPYEQYF
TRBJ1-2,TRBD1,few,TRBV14,TGTGCCAGCAGCCATACAGGGGGCGGCAACTATGGCTACACCTTC,CASSHTGGGNYGYTF
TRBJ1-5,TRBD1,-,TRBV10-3,TGTGCCATCAGTTACTCTTCTCCGGACAGGGCAAACCAGCCCCAGCATTTT,CAISYSSPDRANQPQHF
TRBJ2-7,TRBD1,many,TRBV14,TGTGCCAGCAGCTCAGGGGACAGGACACCCTACGAGCAGTACTTC,CASSSGDRTPYEQYF
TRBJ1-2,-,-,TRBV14,TGTGCCAGCAGCCGAGCGGGCCCTAACTATGGCTACACCTTC,CASSRAGPNYGYTF
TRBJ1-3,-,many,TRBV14,TGTGCCAGCAGCCAATACCTAGGAAACACCATATATTTT,CASSQYLGNTIYF
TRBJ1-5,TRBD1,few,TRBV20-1,TGCAGTGCTAGCCGCGAATTCGCGGGGACAGGGAGGGGGCAGCCCCAGCATTTT,CSASREFAGTGRGQPQHF
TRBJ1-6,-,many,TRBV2,TGTGCCAGCACGATGGGGGGTCAGTCACCCCTCCACTTT,CASTMGGQSPLHF
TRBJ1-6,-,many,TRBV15,TGTGCCATCCAACAGGGTCTGGATTCACCCCTCCACTTT,CAIQQGLDSPLHF
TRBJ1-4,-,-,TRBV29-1,TGCAGCGTTCGGGGCAGAACGGGTGAAAAACTGTTTTTT,CSVRGRTGEKLFF
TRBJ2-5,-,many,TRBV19,TGTGCCAGTAGCCTGTCCGCAGTCGGGGAAGACACCCAGTACTTC,CASSLSAVGEDTQYF
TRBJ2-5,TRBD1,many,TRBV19,TGTGCCAGTGCCGGGACAGGGGAAGAGACCCAGTACTTC,CASAGTGEETQYF
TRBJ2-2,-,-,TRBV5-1,TGCGCCAGCAGCTTGGGCGGTCAGGGTCTGGTAACCGGGGAGCTGTTTTTT,CASSLGGQGLVTGELFF
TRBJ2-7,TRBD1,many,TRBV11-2,TGTGCCAGCAGCCGCCCTTTCGGGACAGGGGGTCTCGAGCAGTACTTC,CASSRPFGTGGLEQYF
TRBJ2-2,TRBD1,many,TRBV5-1,TGCGCCAGCAGCGTAGGGACAGGGGGTGTCACCGGGGAGCTGTTTTTT,CASSVGTGGVTGELFF
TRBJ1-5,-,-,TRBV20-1,TGCAGTGCTAGCGTCTTGGGACACGTAAATCAGCCCCAGCATTTT,CSASVLGHVNQPQHF
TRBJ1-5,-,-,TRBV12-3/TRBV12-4,TGTGCCAGCAGTTTATCTCCCGGGAATAAGCCCCAGCATTTT,CASSLSPGNKPQHF
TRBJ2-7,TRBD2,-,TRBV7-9,TGTGCCAGCAGCTTGGGGACTAGCGAAGTCTACGAGCAGTACTTC,CASSLGTSEVYEQYF
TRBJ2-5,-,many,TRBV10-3,TGTGCCATCAGTGGGGGGGCAGAAGAGACCCAGTACTTC,CAISGGAEETQYF
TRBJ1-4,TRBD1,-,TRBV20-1,TGCAGTGCTTCCCCTATTGGGACAGGGGGGGGTGAAAAACTGTTTTTT,CSASPIGTGGGEKLFF
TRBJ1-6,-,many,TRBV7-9,TGTGCCAGCAGCTTAGAGGGAGGTTCACCCCTCCACTTT,CASSLEGGSPLHF
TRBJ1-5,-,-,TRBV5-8,TGTGCCAGCAGCTTAGACACAGGGCAGGGCAATCAGCCCCAGCATTTT,CASSLDTGQGNQPQHF
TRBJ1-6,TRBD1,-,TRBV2,TGTGCCTCCCTGGGACAGGGGGCTAATTCACCCCTCCACTTT,CASLGQGANSPLHF
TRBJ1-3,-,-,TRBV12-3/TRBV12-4,TGTGCCAGCACAGTAGGGGCTGCTGGAAACACCATATATTTT,CASTVGAAGNTIYF
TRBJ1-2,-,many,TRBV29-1,TGCAGCGTTGAAGGGCAGGGAAACGGCTACACCTTC,CSVEGQGNGYTF
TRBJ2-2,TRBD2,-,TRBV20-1,TGCAGTGCTACCGGGACTAGCGGGAGGGCCTTGGGGGAGCTGTTTTTT,CSATGTSGRALGELFF
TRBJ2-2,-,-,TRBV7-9,TGCGCCAGCAGCTTGGAAAGCGGAGCAAACACCGGGGAGCCGTTTTTT,CASSLESGANTGEPFF
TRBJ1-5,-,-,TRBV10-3,TGTGCCAGCAGTTACCGGGCAGAAAACAATCAGCCCCAGCATTTT,CASSYRAENNQPQHF
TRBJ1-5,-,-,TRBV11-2,TGTGCCAGCTCGATTACGGATAGCAATCAGCCCCAGCATTTT,CASSITDSNQPQHF
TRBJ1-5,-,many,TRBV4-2,TGTGCCAGCAGCCAATCAGCGCAGATGAATAGCAATCAGCCCCAGCATTTT,CASSQSAQMNSNQPQHF
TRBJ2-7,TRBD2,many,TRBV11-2,TGTGCCAGCAGCTTAAGGTTTGCGGGGGACGAGCAGTACTTC,CASSLRFAGDEQYF
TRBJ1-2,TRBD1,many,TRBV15,TGTGCCATCCGGGACAGTCCTAACTATGGCTACACCTTC,CAIRDSPNYGYTF
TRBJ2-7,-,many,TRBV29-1,TGCAGCGTTGTAAGGGGTTCTTACGAGCAGTACTTC,CSVVRGSYEQYF
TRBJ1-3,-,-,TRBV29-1,TGCAGCGTCTTGGACCATGGGGCTGGAAACACCATATATTTT,CSVLDHGAGNTIYF
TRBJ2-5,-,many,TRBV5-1,TGCGCCAGCAGCATGGGACTGGAACAAGAGACCCAGTACTTC,CASSMGLEQETQYF
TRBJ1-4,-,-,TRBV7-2,TGTGCCAGCAGCTTCCGGGGGACATCCTCTGGAAAACTGTTTTTT,CASSFRGTSSGKLFF
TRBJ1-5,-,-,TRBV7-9,TGTGCCAGCAGCTTCGGTAATTCTCTTCAGCCCCAGCATTTT,CASSFGNSLQPQHF
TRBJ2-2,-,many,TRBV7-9,TGTGCCAGCAGCTTGCCTAGGAAGGCCGGGGAGCTGTTTTTT,CASSLPRKAGELFF
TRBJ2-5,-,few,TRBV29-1,TGCAGCGTGCGGACAGTGGGCAAAGGGGAGACCCAGTACTTC,CSVRTVGKGETQYF
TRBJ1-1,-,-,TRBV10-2,TGCGCCAGCAGATTACTGGGACCGCCTGAAGCTTTCTTT,CASRLLGPPEAFF
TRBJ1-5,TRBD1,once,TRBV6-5,TGTGCCAGCAGTTACTCAGGGGGCGCGGATCAGCCCCAGCATTTT,CASSYSGGADQPQHF
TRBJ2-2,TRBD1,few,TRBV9,TGTGCCAGCAGCGTAGGTCCGGCGGACAGGGCGAACACCGGGGAGCTGTTTTTT,CASSVGPADRANTGELFF
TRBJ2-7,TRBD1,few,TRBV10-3,TGTGCCATCAGTGAGCCAGGGGACAGGGGCCACGAGCAGTACTTC,CAISEPGDRGHEQYF
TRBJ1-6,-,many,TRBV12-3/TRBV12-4,TGTGCCAGCAGGGGTGCGGGGAGCGGGAAGGCACCCCTCCACTTT,CASRGAGSGKAPLHF
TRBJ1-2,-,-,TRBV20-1,TGCAGCGTATCGACCGGAAACTATGGCTACACCTTC,CSVSTGNYGYTF
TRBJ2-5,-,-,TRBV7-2,TGTGCCAGCAGCACCGGAAGTATGGGAGAGACCCAGTACTTC,CASSTGSMGETQYF
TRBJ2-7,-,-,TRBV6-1,TGTGCCAGCAGCCGAGGTGGGGGGCAGTACTTC,CASSRGGGQYF
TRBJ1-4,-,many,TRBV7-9,TGTGCCAGCAGCTCCAAGGACAGCTTACATGAAAAACTGTTTTTT,CASSSKDSLHEKLFF
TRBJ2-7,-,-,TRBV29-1,TGCAGCGTTGGCGTAGGGAATTACGAGCAGTACTTC,CSVGVGNYEQYF